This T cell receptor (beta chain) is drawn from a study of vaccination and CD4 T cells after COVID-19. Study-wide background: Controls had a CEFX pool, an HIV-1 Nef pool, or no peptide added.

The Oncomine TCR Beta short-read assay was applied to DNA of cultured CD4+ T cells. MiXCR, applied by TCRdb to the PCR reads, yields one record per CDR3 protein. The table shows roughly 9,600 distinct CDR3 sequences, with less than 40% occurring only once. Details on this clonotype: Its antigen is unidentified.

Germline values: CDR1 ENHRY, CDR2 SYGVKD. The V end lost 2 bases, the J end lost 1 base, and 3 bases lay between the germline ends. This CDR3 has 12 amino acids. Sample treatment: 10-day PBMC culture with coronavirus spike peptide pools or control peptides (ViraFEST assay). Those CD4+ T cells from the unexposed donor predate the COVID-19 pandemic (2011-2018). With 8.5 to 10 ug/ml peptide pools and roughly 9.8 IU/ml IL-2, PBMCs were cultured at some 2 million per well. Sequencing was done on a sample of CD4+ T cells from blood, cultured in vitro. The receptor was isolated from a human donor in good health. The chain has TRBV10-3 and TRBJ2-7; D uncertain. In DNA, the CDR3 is TGTGCCATCAGTGAGAATTCCTACGAGCAGTACTTC. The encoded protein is CAISENSYEQYF.